This TCR beta chain came from a study of tumor-infiltrating lymphocytes in primary liver carcinoma. Starting from roughly 0.5 ug of total RNA, TCR beta cDNA was produced with a primer in the constant region. Amplification in three nested multiplex PCR rounds with slightly modified ARM-PCR gave rise to TCR beta libraries. Two initial PCR rounds of about 11 cycles each paired TRBV1-TRBV30 forward primers with a C-beta reverse primer. TCRdb analysed the multiplex PCR reads with MiXCR anew, one entry per CDR3 protein. The sample has tens of thousands of distinct CDR3 sequences; 69% are singletons. Unsorted bulk tissue of roughly 20-34 mg yielded co-extracted RNA and DNA. Germline V gene lookup returns CDR1 MNHNY and CDR2 SVGAGI (reference sequence). The CDR3 is 16 amino acids. For this clonotype: An end of the junction does not agree with germline; a read error may underlie this.

This receptor was obtained from a man in his forties with primary liver carcinoma and hepatitis B virus infection. J is TRBJ2-1 and V is TRBV6-6; 9 nucleotides agree with TRBD1. Input material: tumor-adjacent normal liver tissue. CDR3 DNA: TGTGCCAGCAGTGACAGACAGGGGGTTATCAACAATGGGCAGTTCTTC. Its protein is CASSDRQGVINNGQFF.